Each of the 4 T cell receptor beta chains below was sequenced from the same sample in a study of beta chain features in type 1 diabetes. Reverse transcribing all isolated RNA meant expressed TCRB transcripts were sequenced. Sequencing used immunoSEQ multiplex PCR; TCRdb keeps in-frame clones, though not all of them. The data show fewer than 650,000 clones, roughly 16% seen once. Sequenced: naive CD4+ T cells from blood. The receptors were gathered from a man in his late teens or twenties in good health.

This clone showed up just a few times. V usage is TRBV7-2 and J usage is TRBJ1-4; TRBD1 aligns across 9 bases. This CDR3 comprises 14 residues. Germline values: CDR1 SGHTA, CDR2 FQGNSA. V lost 3 bases and J lost 12; bases outside the gene matches: 8. In nucleotides, the CDR3 is TGTGCCAGCAGCTTCAGGACAGGGGAGGAAGAACTGTTTTTT. Amino acid sequence: CASSFRTGEEELFF.

This clone appeared a few times. The rearrangement links TRBV2 to TRBJ2-7; D is uncertain. This CDR3 is built from 12 residues. Germline CDR1 is SNHLY and CDR2 is FYNNEI. V was trimmed by 2 bases and J by 4 bases, leaving 6 bases between them. In DNA form, the CDR3 reads TGTGCCAGCAGTGAATGGGGTTACGAGCAGTACTTC. Its translation is CASSEWGYEQYF.

This clone was seen a handful of times. The rearrangement links TRBV7-2 to TRBJ1-5, with 12 bases aligning to TRBD1. The germline V gene encodes CDR1 SGHTA and CDR2 FQGNSA. V lost 4 bases and J lost 7; bases outside the gene matches: 11. The CDR3 loop spans 17 amino acids. CDR3 amino acids: CASSSSWDRGRKQPQHF. The CDR3 DNA follows: TGTGCCAGCAGCTCTAGCTGGGACAGGGGGCGGAAACAGCCCCAGCATTTT.

The chain has TRBV5-1 and TRBJ2-7; D is unresolved. Germline CDR1 SGHRS, CDR2 YFSETQ. The ends were cut back, 4 bases at V and 3 bases at J, with 5 bases in the middle. This CDR3 has 11 residues. The DNA for the CDR3 is TGCGCCAGCAGCACCTACTACGAGCAGTACTTC. This codes for CASSTYYEQYF.